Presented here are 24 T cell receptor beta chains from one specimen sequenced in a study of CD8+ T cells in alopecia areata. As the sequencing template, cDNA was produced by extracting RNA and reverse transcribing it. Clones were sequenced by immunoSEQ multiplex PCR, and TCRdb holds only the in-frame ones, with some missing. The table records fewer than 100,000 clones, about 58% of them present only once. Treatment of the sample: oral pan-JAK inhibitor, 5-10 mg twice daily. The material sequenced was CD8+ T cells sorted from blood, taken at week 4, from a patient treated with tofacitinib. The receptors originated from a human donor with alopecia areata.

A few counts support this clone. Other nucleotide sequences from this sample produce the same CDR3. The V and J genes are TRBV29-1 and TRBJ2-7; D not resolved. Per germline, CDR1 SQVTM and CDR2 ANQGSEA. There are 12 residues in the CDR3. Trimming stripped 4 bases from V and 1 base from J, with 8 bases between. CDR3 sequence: CSVGTGSYEQYF. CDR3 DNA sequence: TGCAGCGTTGGGACCGGTTCCTACGAGCAGTACTTC.

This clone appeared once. CDR3 loop: CASSLFGGYEQYF. CDR3 in DNA: TGTGCCAGCAGTTTATTTGGGGGCTACGAGCAGTACTTC. The rearrangement uses TRBV27 and TRBJ2-7; the D gene could be TRBD1 or TRBD2 (5 bases each). With 1 base removed from V and 3 bases from J, the gap between germline ends came to 7 bases. The CDR3 runs 13 residues. CDR1 and CDR2 from the germline V gene are MNHEY and SMNVEV (reference sequence).

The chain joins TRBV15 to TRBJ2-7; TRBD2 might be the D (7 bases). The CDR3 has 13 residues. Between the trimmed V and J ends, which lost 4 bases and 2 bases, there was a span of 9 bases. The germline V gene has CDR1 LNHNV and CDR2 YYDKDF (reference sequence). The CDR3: CATSKGGAYEQYF. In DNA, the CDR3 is TGTGCCACCAGCAAGGGGGGGGCCTACGAGCAGTACTTC.

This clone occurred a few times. CDR3 sequence (DNA): TGTGCCAGCAGGCTCGGGACAGGGTTTTACAATGAGCAGTTCTTC. This translates into CASRLGTGFYNEQFF. The V call is TRBV6-6, the J call TRBJ2-1, with TRBD1 matching over 9 bases. Germline trimming cut 6 bases from V and 4 bases from J; bases unmatched to any gene: 7. The germline V gene has CDR1 MNHNY and CDR2 SVGAGI (reference sequence). The CDR3 loop spans 15 amino acids.

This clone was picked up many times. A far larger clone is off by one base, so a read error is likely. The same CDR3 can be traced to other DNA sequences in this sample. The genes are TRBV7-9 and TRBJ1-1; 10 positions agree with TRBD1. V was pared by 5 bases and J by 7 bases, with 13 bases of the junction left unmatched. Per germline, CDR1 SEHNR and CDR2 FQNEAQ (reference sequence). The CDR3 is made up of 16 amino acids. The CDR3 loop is CASSQEFGDRGYEAFF. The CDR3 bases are TGTGCCAGCAGCCAAGAATTTGGGGACAGGGGTTATGAAGCTTTCTTT.

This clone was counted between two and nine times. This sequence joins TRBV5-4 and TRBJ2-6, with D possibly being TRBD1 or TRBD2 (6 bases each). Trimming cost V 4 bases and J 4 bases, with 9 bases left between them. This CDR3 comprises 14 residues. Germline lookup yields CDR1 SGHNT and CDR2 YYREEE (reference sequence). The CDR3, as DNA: TGTGCCAGCAGCCCGGGGGCAGGGGCCAACGTCCTGACTTTC. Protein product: CASSPGAGANVLTF.

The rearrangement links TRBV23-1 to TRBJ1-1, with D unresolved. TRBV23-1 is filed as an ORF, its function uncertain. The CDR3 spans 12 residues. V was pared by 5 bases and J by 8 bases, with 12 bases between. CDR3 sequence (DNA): TGCGCCAGCAGTGGCCCTGACGGGGAAGCTTTCTTT. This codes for CASSGPDGEAFF.

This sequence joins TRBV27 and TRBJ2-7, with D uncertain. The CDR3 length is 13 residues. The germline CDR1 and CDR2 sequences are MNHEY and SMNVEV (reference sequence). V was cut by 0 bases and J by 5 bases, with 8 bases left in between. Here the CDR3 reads CASSLSGNNEQYF. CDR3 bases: TGTGCCAGCAGTTTATCCGGTAATAACGAGCAGTACTTC.

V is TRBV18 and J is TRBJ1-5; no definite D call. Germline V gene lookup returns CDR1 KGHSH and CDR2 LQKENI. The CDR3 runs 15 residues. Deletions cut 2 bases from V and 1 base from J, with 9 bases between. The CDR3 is CASSPDQRSNQPQHF. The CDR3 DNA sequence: TGTGCCAGCTCACCAGATCAGAGAAGCAATCAGCCCCAGCATTTT.

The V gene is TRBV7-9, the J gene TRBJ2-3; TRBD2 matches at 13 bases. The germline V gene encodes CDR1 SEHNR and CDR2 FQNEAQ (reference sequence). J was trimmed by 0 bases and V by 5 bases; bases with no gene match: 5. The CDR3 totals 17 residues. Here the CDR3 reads CASSPLLAGGSTDTQYF. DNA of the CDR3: TGTGCCAGCAGCCCCCTACTAGCGGGAGGGAGCACAGATACGCAGTATTTT.

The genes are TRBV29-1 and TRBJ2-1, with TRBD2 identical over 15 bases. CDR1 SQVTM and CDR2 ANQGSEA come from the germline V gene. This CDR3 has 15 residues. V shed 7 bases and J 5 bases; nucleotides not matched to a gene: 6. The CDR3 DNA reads TGCAGCGCGGAGGGACTAGCGGGGGGACACAATGAGCAGTTCTTC. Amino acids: CSAEGLAGGHNEQFF.

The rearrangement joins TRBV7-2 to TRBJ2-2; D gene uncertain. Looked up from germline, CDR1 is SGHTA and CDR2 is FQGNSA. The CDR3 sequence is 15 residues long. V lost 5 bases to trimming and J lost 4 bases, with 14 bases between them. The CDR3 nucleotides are TGTGCCAGCAGCCTGACATCGGGCTTCACCGGGGAGCTGTTTTTT. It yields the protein CASSLTSGFTGELFF. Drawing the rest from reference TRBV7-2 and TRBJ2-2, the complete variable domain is GAGVSQSPSNKVTEKGKDVELRCDPISGHTALYWYRQSLGQGLEFLIYFQGNSAPDKSGLPSDRFSAERTGGSVSTLTIQRTQQEDSAVYLCASSLTSGFTGELFFGEGSRLTVL.

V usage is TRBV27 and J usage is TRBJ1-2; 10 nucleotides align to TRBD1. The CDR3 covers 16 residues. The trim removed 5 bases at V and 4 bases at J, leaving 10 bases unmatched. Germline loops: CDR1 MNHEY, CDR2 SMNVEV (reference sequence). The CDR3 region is CASSRGTGESSYGYTF. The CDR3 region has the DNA TGTGCCAGCAGTAGAGGGACAGGGGAGTCTAGCTATGGCTACACCTTC.

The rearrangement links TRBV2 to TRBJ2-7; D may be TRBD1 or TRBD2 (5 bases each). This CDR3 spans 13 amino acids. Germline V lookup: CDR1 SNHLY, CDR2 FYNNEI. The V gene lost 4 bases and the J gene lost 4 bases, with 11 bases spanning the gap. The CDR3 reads CASSAGTNYEQYF. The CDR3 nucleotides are TGTGCCAGCAGTGCCGGGACCAATTACGAGCAGTACTTC.

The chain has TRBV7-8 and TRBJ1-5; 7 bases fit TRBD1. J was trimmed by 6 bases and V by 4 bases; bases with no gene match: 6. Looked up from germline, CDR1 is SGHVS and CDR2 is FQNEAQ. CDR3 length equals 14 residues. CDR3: CASSSRQGIQPQHF. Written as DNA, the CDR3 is TGTGCCAGCAGCTCCCGACAGGGAATTCAGCCCCAGCATTTT.

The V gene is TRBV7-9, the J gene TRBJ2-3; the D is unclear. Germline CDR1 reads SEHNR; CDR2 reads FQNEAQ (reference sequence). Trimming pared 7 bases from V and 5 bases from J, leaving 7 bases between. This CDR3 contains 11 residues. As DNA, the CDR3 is TGTGCCAGCAAGTGGGGAGATACGCAGTATTTT. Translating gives CASKWGDTQYF.

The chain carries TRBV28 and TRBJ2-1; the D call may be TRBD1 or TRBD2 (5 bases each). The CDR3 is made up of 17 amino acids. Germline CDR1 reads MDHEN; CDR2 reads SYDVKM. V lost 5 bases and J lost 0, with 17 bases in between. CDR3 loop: CASSALGESPSYNEQFF. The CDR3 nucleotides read TGTGCCAGCAGTGCCCTGGGGGAGTCCCCCTCCTACAATGAGCAGTTCTTC. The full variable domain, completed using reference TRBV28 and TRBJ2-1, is DVKVTQSSRYLVKRTGEKVFLECVQDMDHENMFWYRQDPGLGLRLIYFSYDVKMKEKGDIPEGYSVSREKKERFSLILESASTNQTSMYLCASSALGESPSYNEQFFGPGTRLTVL.

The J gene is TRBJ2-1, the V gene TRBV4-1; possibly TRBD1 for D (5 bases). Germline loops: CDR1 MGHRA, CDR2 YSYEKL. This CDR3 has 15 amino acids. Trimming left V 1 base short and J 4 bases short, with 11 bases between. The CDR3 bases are TGCGCCAGCAGCCAAGGAGGACCAGGGTACAATGAGCAGTTCTTC. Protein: CASSQGGPGYNEQFF.

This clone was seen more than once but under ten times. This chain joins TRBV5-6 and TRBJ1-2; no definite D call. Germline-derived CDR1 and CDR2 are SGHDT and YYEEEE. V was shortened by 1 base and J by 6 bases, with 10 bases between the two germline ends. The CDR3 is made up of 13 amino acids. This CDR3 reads CASSLSPGDGYTF. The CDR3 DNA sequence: TGTGCCAGCAGCTTGTCTCCGGGAGATGGCTACACCTTC.

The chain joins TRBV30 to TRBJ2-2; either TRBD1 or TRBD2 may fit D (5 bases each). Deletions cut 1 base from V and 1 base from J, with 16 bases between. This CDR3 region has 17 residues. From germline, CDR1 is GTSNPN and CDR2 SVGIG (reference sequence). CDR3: CAWSDTFRDGNTGELFF. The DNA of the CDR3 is TGTGCCTGGAGTGATACCTTCCGGGACGGGAACACCGGGGAGCTGTTTTTT.

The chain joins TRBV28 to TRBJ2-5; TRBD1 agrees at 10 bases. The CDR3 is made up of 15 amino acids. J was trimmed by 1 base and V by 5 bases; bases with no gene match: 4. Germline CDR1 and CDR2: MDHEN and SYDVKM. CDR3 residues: CASSDRGRGQETQYF. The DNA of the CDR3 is TGTGCCAGCAGTGACAGGGGGCGCGGCCAAGAGACCCAGTACTTC. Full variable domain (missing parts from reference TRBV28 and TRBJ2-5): DVKVTQSSRYLVKRTGEKVFLECVQDMDHENMFWYRQDPGLGLRLIYFSYDVKMKEKGDIPEGYSVSREKKERFSLILESASTNQTSMYLCASSDRGRGQETQYFGPGTRLLVL.

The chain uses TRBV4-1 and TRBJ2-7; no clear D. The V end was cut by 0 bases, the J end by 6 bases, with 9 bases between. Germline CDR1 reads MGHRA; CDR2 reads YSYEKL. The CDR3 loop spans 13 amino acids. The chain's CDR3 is CASSQDKGPEQYF. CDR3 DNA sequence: TGCGCCAGCAGCCAAGATAAAGGGCCCGAGCAGTACTTC.

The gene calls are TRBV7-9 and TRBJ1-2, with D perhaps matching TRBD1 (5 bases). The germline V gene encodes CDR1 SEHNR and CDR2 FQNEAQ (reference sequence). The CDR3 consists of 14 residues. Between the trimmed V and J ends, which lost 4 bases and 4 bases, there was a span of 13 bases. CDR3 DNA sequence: TGTGCCAGCAGCTCTCCGGGACGGATCTATGGCTACACCTTC. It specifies CASSSPGRIYGYTF. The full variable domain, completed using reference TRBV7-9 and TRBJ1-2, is DTGVSQNPRHKITKRGQNVTFRCDPISEHNRLYWYRQTLGQGPEFLTYFQNEAQLEKSRLLSDRFSAERPKGSFSTLEIQRTEQGDSAMYLCASSSPGRIYGYTFGSGTRLTVV.

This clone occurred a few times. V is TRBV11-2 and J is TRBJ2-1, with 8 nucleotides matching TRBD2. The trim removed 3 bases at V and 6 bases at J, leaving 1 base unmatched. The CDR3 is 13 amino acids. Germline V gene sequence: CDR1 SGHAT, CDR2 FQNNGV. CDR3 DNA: TGTGCCAGCAGCTTCACTAGCGGCAATGAGCAGTTCTTC. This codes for CASSFTSGNEQFF.